This is a list of T cell receptor beta chains from one sample in a study of CD8 T cells in ankylosing spondylitis. TCRdb ran MiXCR on the 5' RACE reads and lists one entry per CDR3 protein. The sample yields 150,000 to 200,000 distinct CDR3 sequences, roughly 11% seen once. The sequencing input was blood, either unsorted or a sorted T cell fraction (not recorded which). The receptors were sampled from a male donor with ankylosing spondylitis or in good health (not recorded which). CDR3s include the opening cysteine and the closing phenylalanine or tryptophan. The order of the fields is J gene, clone size, V gene, D gene, CDR3 DNA, CDR3 protein. D genes are given only for firm matches. Not all rows give a size; the values are once, few, many and, for expanded clones, a class.

j_call: TRBJ2-3
clone_size: few
v_call: TRBV5-5
d_call: TRBD2
cdr3_nt: TGTGCCAGCAGCGCCGAGGGACTAGTCGTAGATACGCAGTATTTT
cdr3_aa: CASSAEGLVVDTQYF

j_call: TRBJ2-7
clone_size: many
v_call: TRBV29-1
d_call: TRBD1
cdr3_nt: TGCAGCGTTGAAGATATGGGACAGGGGGGCCGCTACGAGCAGTACTTC
cdr3_aa: CSVEDMGQGGRYEQYF

j_call: TRBJ1-1
clone_size: many
v_call: TRBV24-1
d_call: TRBD1
cdr3_nt: TGTGCCACCAGTGATCCCGGACAGGGCACTGAAGCTTTCTTT
cdr3_aa: CATSDPGQGTEAFF

j_call: TRBJ2-7
clone_size: many
v_call: TRBV7-8
d_call: -
cdr3_nt: TGTGCCAGCAGCTTAGAAGTAAGGGGACCTACGTTAGAGCAGTACTTC
cdr3_aa: CASSLEVRGPTLEQYF

j_call: TRBJ2-7
clone_size: -
v_call: TRBV6-2/TRBV6-3
d_call: TRBD2
cdr3_nt: TGTGCCAGCAGAAAAATAGCGGGGGCCCACCCCTACGAGCAGTACTTC
cdr3_aa: CASRKIAGAHPYEQYF

j_call: TRBJ2-4
clone_size: -
v_call: TRBV5-6
d_call: TRBD2
cdr3_nt: TGTGCCAGCAGCTTGTTGCAGCGGGGGGGTTTGGCCAAAAACATTCAGTACTTC
cdr3_aa: CASSLLQRGGLAKNIQYF

j_call: TRBJ2-7
clone_size: many
v_call: TRBV29-1
d_call: TRBD2
cdr3_nt: TGCAGCGTGATCGGGACTAATGACTACGAGCAGTACTTC
cdr3_aa: CSVIGTNDYEQYF

j_call: TRBJ1-2
clone_size: few
v_call: TRBV9
d_call: -
cdr3_nt: TGTGCCAGCAGCGCCCAGTCGGGACCCTATGGCTACACCTTC
cdr3_aa: CASSAQSGPYGYTF

j_call: TRBJ2-3
clone_size: many
v_call: TRBV20-1
d_call: TRBD2
cdr3_nt: TGCAGTGCTAGAGTTGGCCTAGCGGGAGAAACAGATACGCAGTATTTT
cdr3_aa: CSARVGLAGETDTQYF

j_call: TRBJ1-2
clone_size: many
v_call: TRBV7-8
d_call: -
cdr3_nt: TGTGCCAGCAGCTTCGAAGGGCTTGGCTACACCTTC
cdr3_aa: CASSFEGLGYTF

j_call: TRBJ2-1
clone_size: few
v_call: TRBV6-2/TRBV6-3
d_call: TRBD2
cdr3_nt: TGTGCCAGCAGTTACGTAGCGGGAGGTCCTTACAATGAGCAGTTCTTC
cdr3_aa: CASSYVAGGPYNEQFF

j_call: TRBJ1-4
clone_size: -
v_call: TRBV11-2
d_call: -
cdr3_nt: TGTGCCAGCAGCTTATCTAATGAAAAACTGTTTTTT
cdr3_aa: CASSLSNEKLFF

j_call: TRBJ2-1
clone_size: few
v_call: TRBV5-1
d_call: TRBD1
cdr3_nt: TGCGCCAGCAGCTCTTTACCGGGACAGGGGAACAATGAGCAGTTCTTC
cdr3_aa: CASSSLPGQGNNEQFF

j_call: TRBJ2-1
clone_size: few
v_call: TRBV15
d_call: TRBD2
cdr3_nt: TGTGCCACCAGCCCTACCACTCCCAGCGGGGGGCAACAATTGTGGTTCTTC
cdr3_aa: CATSPTTPSGGQQLWFF

j_call: TRBJ2-1
clone_size: -
v_call: TRBV5-1
d_call: TRBD1
cdr3_nt: TGCGCCAGCAGCTTGGGACACAACCCCGGGACAGGATCAGAGCCCTACCCTTACAATGAGCAGTTCTTC
cdr3_aa: CASSLGHNPGTGSEPYPYNEQFF

j_call: TRBJ1-2
clone_size: many
v_call: TRBV15
d_call: TRBD1
cdr3_nt: TGTGCCACCAGCGACCGGACAGGGGACTATGGCTACACCTTC
cdr3_aa: CATSDRTGDYGYTF

j_call: TRBJ2-1
clone_size: -
v_call: TRBV5-1
d_call: -
cdr3_nt: TGCGCCAGCAGCTGGGGAGCGCACAATGAGCAGTTCTTC
cdr3_aa: CASSWGAHNEQFF

j_call: TRBJ1-1
clone_size: -
v_call: TRBV6-1
d_call: -
cdr3_nt: TGTGCCAGCACCCGTATAGGGGGTAGCACTGAAGCTTTCTTT
cdr3_aa: CASTRIGGSTEAFF

j_call: TRBJ1-1
clone_size: -
v_call: TRBV11-2
d_call: TRBD1
cdr3_nt: TGTGCCAGCAGCTTGGGGACAGGTGCAGGAGCTTTCTTT
cdr3_aa: CASSLGTGAGAFF

j_call: TRBJ2-1
clone_size: few
v_call: TRBV6-4
d_call: TRBD1
cdr3_nt: TGTGCCAGCAGTGACCCACACAGGGGTAATGAGCAGTTCTTC
cdr3_aa: CASSDPHRGNEQFF

j_call: TRBJ2-7
clone_size: -
v_call: TRBV7-2
d_call: TRBD1
cdr3_nt: TGTGCCAGCAGCTTTACGGGACAGGGACACTACGAGCAGTACTTC
cdr3_aa: CASSFTGQGHYEQYF

j_call: TRBJ1-5
clone_size: many
v_call: TRBV6-2/TRBV6-3
d_call: -
cdr3_nt: TGTGCCAGCAGCTTGAGATCGTATCAGCCCCAGCATTTT
cdr3_aa: CASSLRSYQPQHF

j_call: TRBJ2-7
clone_size: many
v_call: TRBV15
d_call: TRBD2
cdr3_nt: TGTGCCACCAGCAGAGAATTAGCGGGCGCAACCTACGAGCAGTACTTC
cdr3_aa: CATSRELAGATYEQYF

j_call: TRBJ1-1
clone_size: many
v_call: TRBV20-1
d_call: -
cdr3_nt: TGCAGTGCTGAGGGTCTTGGGGCTTTCTTT
cdr3_aa: CSAEGLGAFF

j_call: TRBJ2-1
clone_size: many
v_call: TRBV30
d_call: -
cdr3_nt: TGTGCCTGTAATCAGGTAGTGTACAATGAGCAGTTCTTC
cdr3_aa: CACNQVVYNEQFF

j_call: TRBJ2-5
clone_size: few
v_call: TRBV18
d_call: -
cdr3_nt: TGTGCCAGCTCACCACCCAGCGAAGGGACCCAGTACTTC
cdr3_aa: CASSPPSEGTQYF

j_call: TRBJ1-4
clone_size: many
v_call: TRBV20-1
d_call: TRBD1
cdr3_nt: TGCAGTGCTTCGACAGGGCTTAATGAAAAACTGTTTTTT
cdr3_aa: CSASTGLNEKLFF

j_call: TRBJ2-1
clone_size: many
v_call: TRBV24-1
d_call: TRBD1
cdr3_nt: TGTGCCACCAGTGATTTAATGGACAGGGGGCAGTTCTTC
cdr3_aa: CATSDLMDRGQFF